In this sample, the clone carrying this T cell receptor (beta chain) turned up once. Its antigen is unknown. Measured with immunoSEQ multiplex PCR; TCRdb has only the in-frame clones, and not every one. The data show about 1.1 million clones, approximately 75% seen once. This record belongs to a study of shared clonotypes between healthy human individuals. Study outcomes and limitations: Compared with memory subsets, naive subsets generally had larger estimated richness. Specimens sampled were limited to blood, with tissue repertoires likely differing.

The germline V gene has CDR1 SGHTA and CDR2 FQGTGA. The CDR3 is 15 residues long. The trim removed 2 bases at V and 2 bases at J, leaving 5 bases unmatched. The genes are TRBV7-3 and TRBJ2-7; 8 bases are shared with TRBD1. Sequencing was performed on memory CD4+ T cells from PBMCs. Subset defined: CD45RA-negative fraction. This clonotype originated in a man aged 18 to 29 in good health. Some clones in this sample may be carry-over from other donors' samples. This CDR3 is CASSLSGTGAYEQYF. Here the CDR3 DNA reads TGTGCCAGCAGCTTATCCGGGACAGGAGCCTACGAGCAGTACTTC.